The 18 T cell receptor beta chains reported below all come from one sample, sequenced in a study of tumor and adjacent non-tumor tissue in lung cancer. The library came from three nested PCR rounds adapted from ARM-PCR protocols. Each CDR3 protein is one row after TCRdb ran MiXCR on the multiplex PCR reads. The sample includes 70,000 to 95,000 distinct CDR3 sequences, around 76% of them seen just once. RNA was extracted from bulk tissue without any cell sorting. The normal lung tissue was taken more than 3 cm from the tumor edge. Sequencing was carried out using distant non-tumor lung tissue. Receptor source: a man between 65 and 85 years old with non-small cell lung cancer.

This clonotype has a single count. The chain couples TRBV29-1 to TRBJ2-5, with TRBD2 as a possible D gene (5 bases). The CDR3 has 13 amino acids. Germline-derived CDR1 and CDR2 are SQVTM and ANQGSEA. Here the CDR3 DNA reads TGCAGAGCGGCCGACAAGCTCCAAGAGACCCAGTACTTC. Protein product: CRAADKLQETQYF.

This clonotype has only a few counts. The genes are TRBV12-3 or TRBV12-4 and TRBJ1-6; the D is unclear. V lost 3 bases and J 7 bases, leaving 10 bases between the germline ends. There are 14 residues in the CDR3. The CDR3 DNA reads TGTGCCAGCAGTTTCAAAGGAGGAAATTCACCCCTCCACTTT. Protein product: CASSFKGGNSPLHF.

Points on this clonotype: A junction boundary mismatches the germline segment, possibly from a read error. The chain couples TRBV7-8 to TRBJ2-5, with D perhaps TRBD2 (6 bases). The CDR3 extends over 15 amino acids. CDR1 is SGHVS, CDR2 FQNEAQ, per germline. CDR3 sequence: CARSPRSGPQETQYF. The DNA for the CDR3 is TGTGCCAGAAGCCCCCGGAGCGGGCCTCAAGAGACCCAGTATTTC. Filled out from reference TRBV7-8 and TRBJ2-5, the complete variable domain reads GAGVSQSPRYKVAKRGQDVALRCDPISGHVSLFWYQQALGQGPEFLTYFQNEAQLDKSGLPSDRFFAERPEGSVSTLKIQRTQQEDSAVYLCARSPRSGPQETQYFGPGTRLLVL.

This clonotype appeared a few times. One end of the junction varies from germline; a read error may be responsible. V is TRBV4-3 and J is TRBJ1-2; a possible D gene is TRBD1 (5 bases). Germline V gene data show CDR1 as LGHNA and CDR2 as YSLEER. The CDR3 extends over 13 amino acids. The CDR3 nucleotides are TGCGCCAGCAGCCAAGAGATAGGGGATGGCTACACATTC. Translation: CASSQEIGDGYTF.

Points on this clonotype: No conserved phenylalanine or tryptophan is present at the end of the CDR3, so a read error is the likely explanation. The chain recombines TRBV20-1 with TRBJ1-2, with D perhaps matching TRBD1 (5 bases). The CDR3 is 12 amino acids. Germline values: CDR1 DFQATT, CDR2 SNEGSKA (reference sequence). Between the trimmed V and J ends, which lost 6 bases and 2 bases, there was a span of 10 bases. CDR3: CSAIGGNYGYTI. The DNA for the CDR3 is TGCAGTGCAATTGGGGGGAACTATGGCTACACCATC.

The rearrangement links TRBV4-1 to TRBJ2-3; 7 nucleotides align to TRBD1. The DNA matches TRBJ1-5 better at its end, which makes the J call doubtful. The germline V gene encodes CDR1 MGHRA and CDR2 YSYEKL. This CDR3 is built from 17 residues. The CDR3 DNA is TGCGCCATGAGCCAAGACGGGGGACAGTCTGGCACAGATACGCAGCATTTT. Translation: CAMSQDGGQSGTDTQHF.

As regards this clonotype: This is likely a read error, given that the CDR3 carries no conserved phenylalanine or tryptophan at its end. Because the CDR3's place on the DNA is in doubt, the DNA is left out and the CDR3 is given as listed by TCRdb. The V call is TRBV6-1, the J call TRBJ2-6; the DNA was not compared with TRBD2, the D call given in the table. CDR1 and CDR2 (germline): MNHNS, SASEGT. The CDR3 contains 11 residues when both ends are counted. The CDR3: CASGAGLRWSL.

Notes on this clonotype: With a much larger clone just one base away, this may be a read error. In nucleotides, the CDR3 is TGTGCCAGCAGCTTGGGAGAAACGAACACTGAAGCTTTCTTT. Translation gives CASSLGETNTEAFF. J is TRBJ1-1 and V is TRBV4-2; D is unresolved. The CDR3 length is 14 residues. The V end was cut by 5 bases, the J end by 1 base, with 11 bases between. Germline CDR1 LGHNA, CDR2 YNFKEQ.

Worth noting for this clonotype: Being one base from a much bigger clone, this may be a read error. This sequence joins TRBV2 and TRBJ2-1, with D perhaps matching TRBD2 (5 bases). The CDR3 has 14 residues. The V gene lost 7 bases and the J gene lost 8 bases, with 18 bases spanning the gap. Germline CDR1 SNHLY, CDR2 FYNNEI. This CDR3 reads CASTDLTKLYEQFF. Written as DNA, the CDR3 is TGTGCCAGCACTGATTTGACTAAGCTTTATGAGCAGTTCTTC. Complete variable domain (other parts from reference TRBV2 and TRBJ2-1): EPEVTQTPSHQVTQMGQEVILRCVPISNHLYFYWYRQILGQKVEFLVSFYNNEISEKSEIFDDQFSVERPDGSNFTLKIRSTKLEDSAMYFCASTDLTKLYEQFFGPGTRLTVL.

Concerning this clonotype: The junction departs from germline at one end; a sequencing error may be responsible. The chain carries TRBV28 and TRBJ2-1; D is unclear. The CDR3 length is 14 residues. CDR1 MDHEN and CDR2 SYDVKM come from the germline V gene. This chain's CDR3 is CASGLEESLDEQFF. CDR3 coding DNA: TGTGCCAGCGGTTTAGAAGAGAGTCTCGACGAGCAGTTCTTC.

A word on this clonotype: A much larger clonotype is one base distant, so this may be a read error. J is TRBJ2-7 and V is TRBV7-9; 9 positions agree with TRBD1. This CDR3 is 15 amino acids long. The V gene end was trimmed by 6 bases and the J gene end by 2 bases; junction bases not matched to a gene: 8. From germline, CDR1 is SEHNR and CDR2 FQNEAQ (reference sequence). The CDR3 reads CASSSKRDRAYEQYF. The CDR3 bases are TGTGCCAGCAGTTCCAAGCGGGACAGGGCCTACGAGCAGTACTTC.

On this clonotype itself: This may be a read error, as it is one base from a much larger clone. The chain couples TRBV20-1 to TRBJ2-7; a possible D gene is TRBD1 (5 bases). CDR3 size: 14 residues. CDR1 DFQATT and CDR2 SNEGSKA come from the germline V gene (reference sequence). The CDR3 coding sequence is TGCAGTGCTAGAGTAGATGGCAGGGTCTACGAGCAGAACTTC. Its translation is CSARVDGRVYEQNF.

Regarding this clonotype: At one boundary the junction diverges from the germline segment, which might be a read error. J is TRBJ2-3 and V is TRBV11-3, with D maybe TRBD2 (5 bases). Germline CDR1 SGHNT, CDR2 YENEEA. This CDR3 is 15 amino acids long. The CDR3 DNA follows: TGTGCCAGCACCCGTCGGGAAGAAAGCACAGACACGCAGTGTTTT. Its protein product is CASTRREESTDTQCF.

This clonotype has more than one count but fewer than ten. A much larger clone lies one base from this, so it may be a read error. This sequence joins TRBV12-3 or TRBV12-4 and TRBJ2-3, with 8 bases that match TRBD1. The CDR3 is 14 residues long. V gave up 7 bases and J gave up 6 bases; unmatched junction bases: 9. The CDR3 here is CASIFSRGLDTQYF. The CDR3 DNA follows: TGTGCCAGCATTTTTTCCAGGGGGCTGGATACGCAGTATTTT.

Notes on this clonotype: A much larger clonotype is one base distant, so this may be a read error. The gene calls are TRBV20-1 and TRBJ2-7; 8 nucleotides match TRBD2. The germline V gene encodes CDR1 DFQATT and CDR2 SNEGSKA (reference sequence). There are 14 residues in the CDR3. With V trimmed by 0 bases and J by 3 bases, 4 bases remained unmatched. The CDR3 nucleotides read TGCAGTGCTAGAGATCCGGGGGGGTTCTACGAGCAGTACTTC. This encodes CSARDPGGFYEQYF.

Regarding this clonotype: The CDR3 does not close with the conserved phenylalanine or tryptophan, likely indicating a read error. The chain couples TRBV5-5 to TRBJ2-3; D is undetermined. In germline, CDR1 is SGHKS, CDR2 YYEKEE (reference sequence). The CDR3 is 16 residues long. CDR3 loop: CVSSLTQAGGTDTQYI. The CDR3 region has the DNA TGTGTCAGCAGCCTGACCCAAGCTGGGGGCACAGATACGCAGTATATT.

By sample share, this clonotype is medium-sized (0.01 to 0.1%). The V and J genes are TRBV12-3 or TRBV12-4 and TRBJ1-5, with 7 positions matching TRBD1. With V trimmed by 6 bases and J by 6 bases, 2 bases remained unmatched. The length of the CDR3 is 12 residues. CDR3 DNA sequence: TGTGCCAGCAGCGACAGGGTTCAGCCCCAGCATTTT. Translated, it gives CASSDRVQPQHF.

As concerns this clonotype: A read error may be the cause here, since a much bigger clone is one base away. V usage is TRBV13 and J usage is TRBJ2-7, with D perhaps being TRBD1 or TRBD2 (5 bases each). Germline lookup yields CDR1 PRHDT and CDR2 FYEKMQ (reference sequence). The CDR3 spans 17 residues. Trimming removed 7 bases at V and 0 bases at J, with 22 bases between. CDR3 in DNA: TGTGCCAGCAACCCCCATCCCGGCAGGGACGCCTCCTACGAGCAGTACTTC. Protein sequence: CASNPHPGRDASYEQYF.